This T cell receptor beta chain was retrieved from a study of blood T cell repertoires in COVID-19. Study details: Samples came from the United States, Italy and Spain, spanning acute and convalescent COVID-19. T cells, B-cell-depleted T cells, or PBMCs supplied cDNA or gDNA.

This clone showed up just a few times. As handled by the study authors: Using reference gene primer amplification, nucleated cell counts were estimated. Using immunoSEQ multiplex PCR, the repertoire was profiled, and TCRdb retains in-frame clones only, with some absent. Clone size and V and J calls were adopted from that table, with D and trimming inferred from the DNA. The sample lists about 210,000 clones, 70% to 90% seen once, with more than 4.5% in the top ten. Trimming pared 0 bases from V and 1 base from J, leaving 16 bases between. The CDR3 runs 17 residues. Germline CDR1 reads SGDLS; CDR2 reads YYNGEE.

This sequence originates from a woman between 40 and 50 years old with acute or convalescent COVID-19. The genes are TRBV9 and TRBJ2-5; a weak D match, TRBD1 (6 bases). Sequenced sample: peripheral blood. The CDR3 loop reads CASSVAQLRTVQETQYF. As DNA, the CDR3 is TGTGCCAGCAGCGTAGCTCAACTTCGGACAGTCCAAGAGACCCAGTACTTC. Complete variable domain (other parts from reference TRBV9 and TRBJ2-5): DSGVTQTPKHLITATGQRVTLRCSPRSGDLSVYWYQQSLDQGLQFLIQYYNGEERAKGNILERFSAQQFPDLHSELNLSSLELGDSALYFCASSVAQLRTVQETQYFGPGTRLLVL.